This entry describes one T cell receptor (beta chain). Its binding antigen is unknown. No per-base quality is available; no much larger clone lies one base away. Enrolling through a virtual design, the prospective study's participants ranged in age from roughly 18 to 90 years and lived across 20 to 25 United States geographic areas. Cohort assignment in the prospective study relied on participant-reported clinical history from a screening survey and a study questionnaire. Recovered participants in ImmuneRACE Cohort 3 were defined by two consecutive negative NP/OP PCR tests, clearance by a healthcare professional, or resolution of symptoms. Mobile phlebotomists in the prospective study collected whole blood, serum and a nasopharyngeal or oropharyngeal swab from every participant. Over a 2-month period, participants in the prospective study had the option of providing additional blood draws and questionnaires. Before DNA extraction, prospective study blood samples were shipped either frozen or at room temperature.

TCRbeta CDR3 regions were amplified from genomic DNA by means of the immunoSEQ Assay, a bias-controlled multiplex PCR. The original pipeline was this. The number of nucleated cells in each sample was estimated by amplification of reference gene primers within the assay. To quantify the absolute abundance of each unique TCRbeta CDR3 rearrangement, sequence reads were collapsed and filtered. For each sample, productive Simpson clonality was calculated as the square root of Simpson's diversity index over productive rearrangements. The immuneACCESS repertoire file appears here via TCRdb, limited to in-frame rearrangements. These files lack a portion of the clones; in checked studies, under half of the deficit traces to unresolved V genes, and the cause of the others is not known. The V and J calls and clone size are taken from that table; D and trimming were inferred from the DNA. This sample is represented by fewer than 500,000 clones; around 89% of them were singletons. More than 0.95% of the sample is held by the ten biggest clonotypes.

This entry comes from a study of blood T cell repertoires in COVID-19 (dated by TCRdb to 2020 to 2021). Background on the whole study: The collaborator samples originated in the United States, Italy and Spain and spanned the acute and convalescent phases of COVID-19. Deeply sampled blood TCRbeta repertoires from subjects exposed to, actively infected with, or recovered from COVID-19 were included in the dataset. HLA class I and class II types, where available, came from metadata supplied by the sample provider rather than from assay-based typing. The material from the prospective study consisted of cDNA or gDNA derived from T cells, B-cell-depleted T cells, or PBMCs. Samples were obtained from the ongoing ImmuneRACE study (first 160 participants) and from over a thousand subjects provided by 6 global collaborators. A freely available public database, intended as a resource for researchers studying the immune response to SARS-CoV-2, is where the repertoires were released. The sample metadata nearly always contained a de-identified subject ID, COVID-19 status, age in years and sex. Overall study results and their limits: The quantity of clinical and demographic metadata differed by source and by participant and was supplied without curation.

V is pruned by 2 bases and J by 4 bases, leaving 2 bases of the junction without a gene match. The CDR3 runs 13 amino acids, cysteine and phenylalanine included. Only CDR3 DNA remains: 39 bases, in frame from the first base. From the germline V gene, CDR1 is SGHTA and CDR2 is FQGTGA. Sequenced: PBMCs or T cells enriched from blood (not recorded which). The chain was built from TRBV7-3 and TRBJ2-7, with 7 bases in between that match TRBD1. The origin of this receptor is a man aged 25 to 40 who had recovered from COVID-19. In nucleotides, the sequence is TGTGCCAGCAGCTTAGGCAGGGGGTACGAGCAGTACTTC. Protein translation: CASSLGRGYEQYF. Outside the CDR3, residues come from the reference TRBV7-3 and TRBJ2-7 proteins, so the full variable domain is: GAGVSQTPSNKVTEKGKYVELRCDPISGHTALYWYRQSLGQGPEFLIYFQGTGAADDSGLPNDRFFAVRPEGSVSTLKIQRTERGDSAVYLCASSLGRGYEQYFGPGTRLTVT.